This TCR beta chain was recorded in a study of T cells in Graves' hyperthyroidism and ophthalmopathy. In this sample, this clonotype turned up many times. Amplified regions were TCR beta CDR3 sequences from RNA transcripts. In the first-round RT-PCR of the TCR CDR3, the HTBI primer set was used. TCRdb redid the calling of the multiplex PCR reads with MiXCR, one entry per CDR3 protein. This sample has approximately 330,000 distinct CDR3 sequences, with roughly an eighth found just once. Germline-derived CDR1 and CDR2 are ENHRY and SYGVKD. This CDR3 region has 13 residues. V was shortened by 1 base and J by 2 bases, with 5 bases between the two germline ends.

The sequenced sample was blood. The TCR was taken from a woman aged 40 to 50 with Graves' ophthalmopathy. V and J are TRBV10-3 and TRBJ2-5; D is uncertain. The CDR3 bases are TGTGCCATCAGTGAGTTTAATCAAGAGACCCAGTACTTC. It encodes CAISEFNQETQYF.